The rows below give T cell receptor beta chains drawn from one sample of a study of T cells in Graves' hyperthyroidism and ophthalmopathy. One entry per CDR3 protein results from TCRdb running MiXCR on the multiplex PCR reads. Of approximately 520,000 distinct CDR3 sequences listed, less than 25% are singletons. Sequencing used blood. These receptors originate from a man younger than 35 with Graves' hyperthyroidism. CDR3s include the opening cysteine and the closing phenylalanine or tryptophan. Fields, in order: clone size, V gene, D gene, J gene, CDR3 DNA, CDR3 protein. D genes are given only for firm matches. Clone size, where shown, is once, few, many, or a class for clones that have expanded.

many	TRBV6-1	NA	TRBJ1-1	TGTGCCAGCAGCAAGACAGTGAACACTGAAGCTTTCTTT	CASSKTVNTEAFF
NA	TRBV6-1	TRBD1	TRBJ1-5	TGTGCCAGCAGTGTCAGGGGGCAGGGGCAGCCCCAGCATTTT	CASSVRGQGQPQHF
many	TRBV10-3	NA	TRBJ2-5	TGTGCCATCAGTGGGCAGCAAGAGACCCAGTACTTC	CAISGQQETQYF
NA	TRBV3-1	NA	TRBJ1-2	TGTGCCAGCAGCCAGGGCGGAATCTACGGCTACACCTTC	CASSQGGIYGYTF
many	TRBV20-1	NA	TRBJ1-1	TGCAGTGCTAGAGATCGGGGGCGGATCACTGAAGCTTTCTTT	CSARDRGRITEAFF
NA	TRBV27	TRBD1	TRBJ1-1	TGTGCCAGCAGTTCCGCAGGGGGCTTGTGGACTGAAGCTTTCTTT	CASSSAGGLWTEAFF
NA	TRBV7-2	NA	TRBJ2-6	TGTGCCAGCAGCTCCAGGATCTTTGGGGCCAGCGTTCTGACTTTC	CASSSRIFGASVLTF
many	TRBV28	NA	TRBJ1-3	TGTGCCAGCAGTTTTCGGGGCTCCTCTGGAAACACCATATATTTT	CASSFRGSSGNTIYF
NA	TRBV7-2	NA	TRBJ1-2	TGTGCCAGCAGAGTGACAGGCGCCTATGGCTACACCTTC	CASRVTGAYGYTF
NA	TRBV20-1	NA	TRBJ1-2	TGCAGTGCTAGTCCGGGGAATGGCTACACCTTC	CSASPGNGYTF
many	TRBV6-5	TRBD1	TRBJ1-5	TGTGCCAGCAAAGAGACAGGGAACAATCAGCCCCAGCATTTT	CASKETGNNQPQHF
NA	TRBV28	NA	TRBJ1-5	TGTGCCAGCAGTTTAGTGGATTTTGGCAATCAGCCCCAGCATTTT	CASSLVDFGNQPQHF
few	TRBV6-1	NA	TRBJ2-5	TGTGCCAGCGGACTCCAGTCGGGCCAAGAGACCCAGTACTTC	CASGLQSGQETQYF
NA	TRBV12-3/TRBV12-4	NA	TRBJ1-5	TGTGCCAGCAGCCGGGACGGCACTAGCAATCAGCCCCAGCATTTT	CASSRDGTSNQPQHF
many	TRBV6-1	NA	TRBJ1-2	TGTGCCAGCAGTGAAGGGGCACTTTGGCCCTTGGGCTACACCTTC	CASSEGALWPLGYTF
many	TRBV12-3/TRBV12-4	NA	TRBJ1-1	TGTGCCAGCAGTTTTGTAGGCCTTGGGGCTTTCTTT	CASSFVGLGAFF
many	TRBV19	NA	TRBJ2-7	TGTGCCAGTAGTCCCGGGGCGGCCTACGAGCAGTACTTC	CASSPGAAYEQYF
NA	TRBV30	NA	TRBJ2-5	TGTGCCTGGAGTGTCGGCAGGGATGAAGAGACCCAGTACTTC	CAWSVGRDEETQYF
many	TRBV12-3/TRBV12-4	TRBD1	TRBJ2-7	TGTGCCAGCAAAGGGACAGGGGGCTACGAGCAGTACTTC	CASKGTGGYEQYF
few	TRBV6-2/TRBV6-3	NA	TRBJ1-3	TGTGCCAGCAGGCCCGGACTCCAAATCCCTCGGGGCTCTGGAAACACCATATATTTT	CASRPGLQIPRGSGNTIYF
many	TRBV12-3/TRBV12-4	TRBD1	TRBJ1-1	TGTGCCAGCAGTCTCCGGACAGGGCTAAACACTGAAGCTTTCTTT	CASSLRTGLNTEAFF
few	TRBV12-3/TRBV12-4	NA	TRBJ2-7	TGTGCCAGCAGCCACGGACAGAGCGAGCAGTACTTC	CASSHGQSEQYF
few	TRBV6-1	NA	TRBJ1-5	TGTGCCAGCATAGCCCAGGGCTATCAGCCCCAGCATTTT	CASIAQGYQPQHF
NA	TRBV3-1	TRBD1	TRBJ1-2	TGTGCCAGCAGCCAAGAAGGGGCAGGGGGCTTTCTCAACTATGGCTACACCTTC	CASSQEGAGGFLNYGYTF
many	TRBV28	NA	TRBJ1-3	TGTGCCAGCAGTCGTCCCGGGGGAAACACCATATATTTT	CASSRPGGNTIYF
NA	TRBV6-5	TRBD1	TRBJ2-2	TGTGCCAGCAGTTCGACAGGGTACGGCGGGGAGCTGTTTTTT	CASSSTGYGGELFF
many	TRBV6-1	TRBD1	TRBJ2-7	TGTGCCAGCAGGGTCGGGACAGTCTACGAGCAGTACTTC	CASRVGTVYEQYF
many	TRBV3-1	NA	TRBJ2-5	TGTGCCAGCAGCCAACAAGCGGGCCTAACGGGGACCCAGTACTTC	CASSQQAGLTGTQYF
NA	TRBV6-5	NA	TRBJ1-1	TGTGCCAGCAGTTTCCCGGGACACAAGAACACTGAAGCTTTCTTT	CASSFPGHKNTEAFF
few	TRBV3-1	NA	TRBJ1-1	TGTGCCAGCAGCCAAGATTTTCGGACAGACACTGAAGCTTTCTTT	CASSQDFRTDTEAFF
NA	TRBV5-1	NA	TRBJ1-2	TGCGCCAGCAGCTTGGATTCATTCGGAGGCTACACCTTC	CASSLDSFGGYTF
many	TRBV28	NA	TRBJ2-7	TGTGCCAGCAGTCCCGGAACAGGGCTACCCTACGAGCAGTACTTC	CASSPGTGLPYEQYF
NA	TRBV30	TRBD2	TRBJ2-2	TGTGCCTGGAGTGCGGGGGGGCAAGAAACCGGGGAGCTGTTTTTT	CAWSAGGQETGELFF
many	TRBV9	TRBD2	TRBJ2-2	TGTGCCAGCAGCTCCTCGGGGAGCGGGGGGGTGGTCGGGGAGCTGTTTTTT	CASSSSGSGGVVGELFF
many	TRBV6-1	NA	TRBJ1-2	TGTGCCAGCAATGGACCGCAGGATGGCTACACCTTC	CASNGPQDGYTF
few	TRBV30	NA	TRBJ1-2	TGTGCCTGGAGCCGGGTCTCAAACTATGGCTACACCTTC	CAWSRVSNYGYTF
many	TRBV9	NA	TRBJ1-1	TGTGCCAGCAGCGTAGAAATGGACACTGAAGCTTTCTTT	CASSVEMDTEAFF
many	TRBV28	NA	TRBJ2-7	TGTGCCAGCAGTTTATCCCTCCGGCGATGGGAGCAGTACTTC	CASSLSLRRWEQYF
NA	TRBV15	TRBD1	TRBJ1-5	TGTGCCACCAGCCGTACCGGGACAGGGTATCAGCCCCAGCATTTT	CATSRTGTGYQPQHF
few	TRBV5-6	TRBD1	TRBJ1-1	TGTGCCAGCAGCTTCCTCCGGGACAGGGGGCTCACTGAAGCTTTCTTT	CASSFLRDRGLTEAFF
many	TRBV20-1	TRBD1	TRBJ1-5	TGCAGTGCTAGAGAACCCGGGACAGGGGTAGGAAGCAATCAGCCCCAGCATTTT	CSAREPGTGVGSNQPQHF
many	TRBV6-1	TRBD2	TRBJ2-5	TGTGCCAGCAGTCGGGGGGGCTGGTTGGAGACCCAGTACTTC	CASSRGGWLETQYF
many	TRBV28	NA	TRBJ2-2	TGTGCCAGCAGTTCCCCCCCCTCGGGAACCGGGGAGCTGTTTTTT	CASSSPPSGTGELFF
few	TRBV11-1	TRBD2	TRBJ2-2	TGTGCCAGCAGCTTAAGCGTTGGGACTAGCTTCACCGGGGAGCTGTTTTTT	CASSLSVGTSFTGELFF
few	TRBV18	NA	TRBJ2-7	TGTGCCAGCTCACCGGACGCCTTGTTTTCCGAGCAGTACTTC	CASSPDALFSEQYF
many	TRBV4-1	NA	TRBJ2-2	TGCGCCAGCAGCCAAGTGTCCCTGCTGGACGGGGAGCTGTTTTTT	CASSQVSLLDGELFF
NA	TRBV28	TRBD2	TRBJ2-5	TGTGCCAGCAGTTCCAACACGGGAGGGCGGGAGACCCAGTACTTC	CASSSNTGGRETQYF
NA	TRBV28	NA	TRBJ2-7	TGTGCCAGCAGTTTTGGGGGGACAGTCCGTTCGGAGTACTTC	CASSFGGTVRSEYF
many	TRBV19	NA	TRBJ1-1	TGTGCCAGTAGTATAGGGTTACAGGCCGATGAAGCTTTCTTT	CASSIGLQADEAFF